This note documents a single T cell receptor (beta chain) sequence. Its antigen remains unidentified. This record belongs to a study of somatic mutations in cytotoxic T cells in rheumatoid arthritis. Study-level results: The slight TRBV07 underrepresentation in rheumatoid arthritis patients was not adjusted for multiple comparisons.

Repertoires were generated with immunoSEQ multiplex PCR, while TCRdb's copy carries only in-frame clones and drops some. The sample has roughly 15,000 clones, roughly four fifths seen once; the top ten hold about 21%. Germline V gene data show CDR1 as PRHDT and CDR2 as FYEKMQ (reference sequence). V was trimmed by 1 base and J by 2 bases, leaving 9 bases between them. The length of the CDR3 is 15 residues. Sequencing was carried out using CD8+ T cells sorted from blood. The V call is TRBV13, the J call TRBJ2-1, with D perhaps matching TRBD2 (6 bases). The sequence was obtained from an adult with rheumatoid arthritis. The CDR3 bases are TGTGCCAGCAGCTTAGCGGGAGCGACCTACAATGAGCAGTTCTTC. Translating gives CASSLAGATYNEQFF.